One sample yielded the 18 T cell receptor beta chains listed below, sequenced in a study of siplizumab effects on memory and regulatory T cells. The assay was immunoSEQ multiplex PCR, and TCRdb's table has in-frame clones only and misses some. The repertoire holds 45,000 to 60,000 clones, with over 75% as singletons. Material: naive CD8+ T cells sorted from blood. The receptor source for this set is a human donor in good health.

CDR3 DNA sequence: TGTGCCAGCAGCTTAAAGGGGCGGAACTACGAGCAGTACTTC. Translating it yields CASSLKGRNYEQYF. V usage is TRBV7-9 and J usage is TRBJ2-7; weak D call: TRBD1 (5 bases). Germline V CDR1 and CDR2: SEHNR, FQNEAQ (reference sequence). Trimming took 2 bases from V and 3 from J, leaving 11 bases between them. This CDR3 has 14 amino acids.

The gene calls are TRBV7-2 and TRBJ1-1, with D unresolved. Germline loops: CDR1 SGHTA, CDR2 FQGNSA. Trimming left V 5 bases short and J 1 base short, with 11 bases between. The CDR3 loop spans 14 amino acids. The CDR3 DNA follows: TGTGCCAGCAGCCACGCGGGAGGGAACACTGAAGCTTTCTTT. Translated, it gives CASSHAGGNTEAFF.

The genes are TRBV7-6 and TRBJ1-1; unclear D gene. V was clipped by 4 bases and J by 4 bases, with 7 bases between them. Per the germline V gene, CDR1 is SGHVS and CDR2 is FNYEAQ. The CDR3 consists of 12 residues. CDR3 sequence: CASSSATTEAFF. DNA of the CDR3: TGTGCCAGCAGCTCCGCCACCACTGAAGCTTTCTTT.

This chain links TRBV14 with TRBJ2-1; no firm D call. The CDR3 consists of 13 residues. The germline V gene encodes CDR1 SGHDN and CDR2 FVKESK. Trimming stripped 1 base from V and 4 bases from J, with 5 bases between. CDR3 coding DNA: TGTGCCAGCAGCCAAGTACTATACAATGAGCAGTTCTTC. Its translation is CASSQVLYNEQFF.

The chain recombines TRBV7-6 with TRBJ2-2, with D possibly matching TRBD2 (6 bases). V lost 1 base, J lost 3 bases, and 9 bases lay in between. Germline V CDR1 and CDR2: SGHVS, FNYEAQ. The CDR3 is made up of 15 amino acids. The CDR3 spells CASSLGTSYTGELFF. CDR3 nucleotides: TGTGCCAGCAGCTTAGGTACTAGCTACACCGGGGAGCTGTTTTTT.

The chain combines TRBV7-2 with TRBJ2-7; TRBD1 aligns across 8 bases. The CDR3 extends over 14 amino acids. V was clipped by 4 bases and J by 3 bases; unmatched bases: 5. Germline V lookup: CDR1 SGHTA, CDR2 FQGNSA. The CDR3: CASSWTGLYYEQYF. CDR3 bases: TGTGCCAGCAGCTGGACAGGGCTATACTACGAGCAGTACTTC.

The rearrangement uses TRBV5-5 and TRBJ1-5; the D is unclear. The CDR3 has 13 amino acids. Trimming took off 4 bases at V and 3 bases at J, with 8 bases between the two ends. CDR1 SGHKS and CDR2 YYEKEE come from the germline V gene (reference sequence). This chain's CDR3 is CASSLTDNQPQHF. DNA of the CDR3: TGTGCCAGCAGCCTCACAGACAATCAGCCCCAGCATTTT.

The V and J genes are TRBV19 and TRBJ2-2; D ambiguous. V shed 6 bases and J shed 7 bases, with 3 bases lying between them. This CDR3 has 10 residues. Germline CDR1 LNHDA, CDR2 SQIVND (reference sequence). Written as DNA, the CDR3 is TGTGCCAGTAGACACGGGGAGCTGTTTTTT. This gives the protein CASRHGELFF. The full variable domain, completed using reference TRBV19 and TRBJ2-2, is DGGITQSPKYLFRKEGQNVTLSCEQNLNHDAMYWYRQDPGQGLRLIYYSQIVNDFQKGDIAEGYSVSREKKESFPLTVTSAQKNPTAFYLCASRHGELFFGEGSRLTVL.

V and J are TRBV27 and TRBJ2-7; 9 bases map to TRBD2. Germline lookup yields CDR1 MNHEY and CDR2 SMNVEV (reference sequence). Unmatched junction bases numbered 8, after V lost 5 bases and J lost 3 bases. The length of the CDR3 is 15 residues. CDR3 nucleotide sequence: TGTGCCAGCAGTATGGCGGGAGGGCCGTTCTACGAGCAGTACTTC. Its protein is CASSMAGGPFYEQYF.

The rearrangement joins TRBV2 to TRBJ1-6; D is unresolved. V was cut by 1 base and J by 0 bases, with 7 bases left in between. The CDR3 loop spans 16 amino acids. CDR1 is SNHLY and CDR2 is FYNNEI in the germline V gene. The CDR3 DNA reads TGTGCCAGCAGTGAAGTCTTAAGCTCCTATAATTCACCCCTCCACTTT. Its translation: CASSEVLSSYNSPLHF.

The table lists this clone with a few counts. This chain joins TRBV5-1 and TRBJ2-7; D might be TRBD1 or TRBD2, each matching 5 bases. The CDR3 has 12 amino acids. The germline V gene encodes CDR1 SGHRS and CDR2 YFSETQ. With 1 base removed from V and 4 bases from J, the gap between germline ends came to 6 bases. The DNA for the CDR3 is TGCGCCAGCAGCTTGTGGGGGTACGAGCAGTACTTC. Translating it yields CASSLWGYEQYF.

This clone was recorded once. V is TRBV5-1 and J is TRBJ2-7, with D possibly TRBD1 on 5 matching bases. CDR3 size: 12 residues. Germline CDR1 and CDR2: SGHRS and YFSETQ. V lost 4 bases to trimming and J lost 5 bases, with 10 bases between them. In nucleotides, the CDR3 is TGCGCCAGCAGCCTTTGGACAAACGAGCAGTACTTC. Translated: CASSLWTNEQYF.

The chain uses TRBV11-1 and TRBJ2-5; D ambiguous. The CDR3 extends over 12 amino acids. CDR1 is SGHAT and CDR2 is FQDESV in the germline V gene (reference sequence). Trimming pared 0 bases from V and 5 bases from J, leaving 4 bases between. CDR3 protein: CASSLAWETQYF. The CDR3 nucleotides are TGTGCCAGCAGCTTAGCGTGGGAGACCCAGTACTTC. Full variable domain (outside the CDR3, taken from reference TRBV11-1 and TRBJ2-5): EAEVAQSPRYKITEKSQAVAFWCDPISGHATLYWYRQILGQGPELLVQFQDESVVDDSQLPKDRFSAERLKGVDSTLKIQPAELGDSAMYLCASSLAWETQYFGPGTRLLVL.

This chain connects TRBV5-4 to TRBJ1-3, with 7 bases identical to TRBD1. J lost 1 base, V lost 6 bases, and 4 bases had no gene match. Germline CDR1 SGHNT, CDR2 YYREEE (reference sequence). The CDR3 loop spans 14 amino acids. The CDR3 sequence: CASISQGSGNTIYF. In nucleotides, the CDR3 is TGTGCCAGCATCTCACAGGGGTCTGGAAACACCATATATTTT.

The J gene is TRBJ2-7, the V gene TRBV19; D is ambiguous. CDR1 is LNHDA and CDR2 is SQIVND in the germline V gene (reference sequence). V was trimmed by 2 bases and J by 1 base, leaving 12 bases between them. The CDR3 totals 15 residues. The CDR3 reads CASSITGYRSYEQYF. The CDR3, as DNA: TGTGCCAGTAGTATAACGGGTTATAGGTCCTACGAGCAGTACTTC.

This sequence joins TRBV12-5 and TRBJ1-1, with D tentatively TRBD1 (5 bases). This CDR3 spans 15 amino acids. Germline lookup yields CDR1 LGHNT and CDR2 FRNRAP. V lost 6 bases and J lost 0, with 14 bases in between. This CDR3 reads CASGQTLGLNTEAFF. In DNA, the CDR3 is TGTGCTAGTGGCCAGACCCTGGGGCTGAACACTGAAGCTTTCTTT.

V is TRBV7-3 and J is TRBJ1-1; no clear D. The CDR3 consists of 16 residues. CDR1 SGHTA and CDR2 FQGTGA come from the germline V gene. With 5 bases removed from V and 1 base from J, the gap between germline ends came to 17 bases. The CDR3 DNA reads as TGTGCCAGCAGCACCTACCCTTTAAAGGAGAACACTGAAGCTTTCTTT. Translation gives CASSTYPLKENTEAFF.

The chain has TRBV6-5 and TRBJ2-7; D is tentatively TRBD1 or TRBD2 (5 bases each). V was shortened by 2 bases and J by 1 base, with 12 bases between the two germline ends. Germline CDR1 reads MNHEY; CDR2 reads SVGAGI. This CDR3 spans 15 amino acids. This CDR3 reads CASSYGTGGSYEQYF. The CDR3 DNA reads as TGTGCCAGCAGTTACGGTACAGGAGGTTCCTACGAGCAGTACTTC.